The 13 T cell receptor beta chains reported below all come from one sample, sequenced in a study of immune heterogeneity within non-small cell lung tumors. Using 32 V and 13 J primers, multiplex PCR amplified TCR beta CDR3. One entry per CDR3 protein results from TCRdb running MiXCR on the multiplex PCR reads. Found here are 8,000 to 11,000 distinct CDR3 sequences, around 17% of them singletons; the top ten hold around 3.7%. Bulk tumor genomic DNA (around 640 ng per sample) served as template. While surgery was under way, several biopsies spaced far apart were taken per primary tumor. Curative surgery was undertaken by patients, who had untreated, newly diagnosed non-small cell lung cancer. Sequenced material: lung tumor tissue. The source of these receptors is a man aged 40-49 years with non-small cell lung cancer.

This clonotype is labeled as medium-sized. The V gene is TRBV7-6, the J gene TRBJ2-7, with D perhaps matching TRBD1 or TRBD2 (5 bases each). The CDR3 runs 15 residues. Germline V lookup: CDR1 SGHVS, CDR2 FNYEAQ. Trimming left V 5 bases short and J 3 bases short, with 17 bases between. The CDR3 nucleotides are TGTGCCAGCAGCCGAATCCAGGGCGAGGGCTACGAGCAGTACTTC. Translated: CASSRIQGEGYEQYF.

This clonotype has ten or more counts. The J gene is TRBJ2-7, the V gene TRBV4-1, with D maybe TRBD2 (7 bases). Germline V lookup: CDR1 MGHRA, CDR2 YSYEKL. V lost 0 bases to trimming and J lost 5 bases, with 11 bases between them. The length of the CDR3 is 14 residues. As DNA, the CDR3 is TGCGCCAGCAGCCAAGAAGGGGGGGCCCACGAGCAGTACTTC. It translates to CASSQEGGAHEQYF.

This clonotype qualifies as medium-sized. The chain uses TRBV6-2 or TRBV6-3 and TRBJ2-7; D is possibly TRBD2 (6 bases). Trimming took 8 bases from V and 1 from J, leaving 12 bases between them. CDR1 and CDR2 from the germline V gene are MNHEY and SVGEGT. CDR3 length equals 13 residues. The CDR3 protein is CASCPGTSYEQYF. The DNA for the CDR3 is TGTGCCAGCTGCCCAGGGACTTCCTACGAGCAGTACTTC.

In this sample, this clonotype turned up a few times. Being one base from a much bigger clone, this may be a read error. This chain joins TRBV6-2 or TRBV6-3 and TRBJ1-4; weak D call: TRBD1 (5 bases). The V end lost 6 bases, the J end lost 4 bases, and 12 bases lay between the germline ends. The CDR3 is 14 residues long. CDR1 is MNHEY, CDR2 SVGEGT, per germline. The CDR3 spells CASSWGESNEKLFF. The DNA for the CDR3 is TGTGCCAGCAGCTGGGGCGAAAGTAATGAAAAACTGTTTTTT.

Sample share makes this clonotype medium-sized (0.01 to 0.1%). The DNA for the CDR3 is TGTGCCAGCAGATCACCCCAGGGGCAAGATCAGCCCCAGCATTTT. Translating it yields CASRSPQGQDQPQHF. V usage is TRBV28 and J usage is TRBJ1-5, with D maybe TRBD1 (6 bases). CDR3 length equals 15 residues. Per the germline V gene, CDR1 is MDHEN and CDR2 is SYDVKM. Trimming removed 6 bases from V and 5 bases from J, with 17 bases in between. Full variable domain (rest looked up from reference TRBV28 and TRBJ1-5): DVKVTQSSRYLVKRTGEKVFLECVQDMDHENMFWYRQDPGLGLRLIYFSYDVKMKEKGDIPEGYSVSREKKERFSLILESASTNQTSMYLCASRSPQGQDQPQHFGDGTRLSIL.

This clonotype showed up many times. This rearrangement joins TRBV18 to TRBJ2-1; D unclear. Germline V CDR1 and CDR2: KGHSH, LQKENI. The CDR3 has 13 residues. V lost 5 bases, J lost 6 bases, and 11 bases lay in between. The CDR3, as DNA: TGTGCCAGCTCAGATACTCGGTCCAATGAGCAGTTCTTC. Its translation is CASSDTRSNEQFF.

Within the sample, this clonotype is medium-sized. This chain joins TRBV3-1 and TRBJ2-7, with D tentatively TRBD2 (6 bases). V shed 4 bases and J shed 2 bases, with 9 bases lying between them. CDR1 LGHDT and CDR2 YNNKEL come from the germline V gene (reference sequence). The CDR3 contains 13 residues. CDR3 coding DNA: TGTGCCAGCAGCCGGTGGGGGGCCTACGAGCAGTACTTC. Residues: CASSRWGAYEQYF.

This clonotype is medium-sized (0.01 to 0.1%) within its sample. CDR3 region: CASSSPRGEQYF. The CDR3 DNA sequence: TGTGCCAGCAGTTCCCCCCGAGGGGAGCAGTACTTC. The genes are TRBV27 and TRBJ2-7, with D possibly being TRBD2 (5 bases). The germline V and J ends were trimmed by 4 bases and 7 bases, with 11 bases remaining between them. Germline V gene data show CDR1 as MNHEY and CDR2 as SMNVEV (reference sequence). The CDR3 contains 12 residues.

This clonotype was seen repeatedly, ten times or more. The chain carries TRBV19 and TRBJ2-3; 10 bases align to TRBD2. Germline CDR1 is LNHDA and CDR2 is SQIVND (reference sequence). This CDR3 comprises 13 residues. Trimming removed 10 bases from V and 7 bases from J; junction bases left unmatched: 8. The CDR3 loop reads CATAAGGINTQYF. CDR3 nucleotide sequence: TGTGCCACCGCAGCGGGAGGGATCAATACGCAGTATTTT.

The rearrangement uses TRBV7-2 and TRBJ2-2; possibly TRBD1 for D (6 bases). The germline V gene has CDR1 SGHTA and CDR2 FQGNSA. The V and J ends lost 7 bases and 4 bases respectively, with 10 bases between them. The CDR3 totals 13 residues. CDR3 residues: CASNTGFTGELFF. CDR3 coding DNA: TGTGCCAGCAACACAGGGTTCACCGGGGAGCTGTTTTTT.

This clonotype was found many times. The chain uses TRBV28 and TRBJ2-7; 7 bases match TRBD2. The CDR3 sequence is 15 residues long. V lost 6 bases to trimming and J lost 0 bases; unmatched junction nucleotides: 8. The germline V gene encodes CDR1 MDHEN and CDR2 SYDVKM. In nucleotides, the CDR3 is TGTGCCAGCAGCTCTCGGGGGGATCTCTCCTACGAGCAGTACTTC. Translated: CASSSRGDLSYEQYF.

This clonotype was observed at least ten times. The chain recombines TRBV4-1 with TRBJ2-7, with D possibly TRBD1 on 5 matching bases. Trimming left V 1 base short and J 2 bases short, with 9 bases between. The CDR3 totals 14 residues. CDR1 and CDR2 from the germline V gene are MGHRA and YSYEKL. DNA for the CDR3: TGCGCCAGCAGCCAAGGACAGCCAGCCTACGAGCAGTACTTC. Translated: CASSQGQPAYEQYF.

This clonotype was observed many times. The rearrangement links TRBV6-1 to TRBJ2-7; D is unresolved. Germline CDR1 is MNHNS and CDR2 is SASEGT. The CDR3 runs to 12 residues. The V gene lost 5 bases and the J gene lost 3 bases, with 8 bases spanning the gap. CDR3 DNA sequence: TGTGCCAGCAGTCACCCCCACTACGAGCAGTACTTC. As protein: CASSHPHYEQYF.